One and the same sample provided the 3 T cell receptor beta chains below, sequenced in a study of identical twins. TCRdb recomputed calls from the 5' RACE reads with MiXCR, one row per CDR3 protein. The table has 1.5 million to 2 million distinct CDR3 sequences, under 35% seen once. The sample consisted of cord blood. These receptors were taken from a newborn girl in good health.

The J gene is TRBJ1-4, the V gene TRBV18; possible D gene TRBD1, 6 bases. V lost 3 bases and J lost 5, with 16 bases in between. This CDR3 has 16 residues. Germline lookup yields CDR1 KGHSH and CDR2 LQKENI. CDR3 loop: CASSPTGRSPNEKLFF. In DNA, the CDR3 is TGTGCCAGCTCACCCACAGGGCGATCCCCCAATGAAAAACTGTTTTTT. Looking up the rest from reference TRBV18 and TRBJ1-4 gives the full variable domain: NAGVMQNPRHLVRRRGQEARLRCSPMKGHSHVYWYRQLPEEGLKFMVYLQKENIIDESGMPKERFSAEFPKEGPSILRIQQVVRGDSAAYFCASSPTGRSPNEKLFFGSGTQLSVL.

This clonotype was observed a handful of times. The rearrangement uses TRBV3-1 and TRBJ2-4; D not certain. With the DNA end fitting TRBJ2-7 better, the J assignment may be wrong. Germline V lookup: CDR1 LGHDT, CDR2 YNNKEL (reference sequence). This CDR3 is 11 amino acids long. CDR3 coding DNA: TGTGCCAGCAGCCGGTACCACGAGCAGTACTTC. Its translation is CASSRYHEQYF.

J is TRBJ2-1 and V is TRBV13, with 8 bases identical to TRBD1. This CDR3 is 16 amino acids long. Trimming took 6 bases from V and 4 from J; bases not matched to a gene: 11. Germline V lookup: CDR1 PRHDT, CDR2 FYEKMQ (reference sequence). This CDR3 is CASRGPGQGIYNEQFF. The CDR3 DNA sequence: TGTGCCAGCAGGGGACCCGGACAGGGCATATACAATGAGCAGTTCTTC.